This TCR beta chain was profiled in a study of blood T cell repertoires in COVID-19. The germline V and J ends were trimmed by 5 bases and 7 bases, with 18 bases remaining between them. CDR1 and CDR2 from the germline V gene are LNHDA and SQIVND (reference sequence). The CDR3 is made up of 15 amino acids. TCRdb's table, derived via immunoSEQ multiplex PCR, lists solely in-frame clones and lacks some. This sample has about 50,000 clones; around 86% occur once, and the top ten carry 6% to 7%. The chain uses TRBV19 and TRBJ2-1; perhaps TRBD2 as D (5 bases). The specimen sequenced was peripheral blood. The clonotype originates from a man in his fifties with active COVID-19. CDR3 sequence reads: CASSVSRLGGNEQFF. CDR3 DNA sequence: TGTGCCAGTAGTGTGTCGAGGTTAGGCGGGAATGAGCAGTTCTTC.